This passage covers 18 T cell receptor beta chains from one sample sequenced in a study of blood T cell repertoires in COVID-19. Profiling relied on immunoSEQ multiplex PCR, and the TCRdb table lists in-frame clones only, not all of them. Found here are 250,000 to 300,000 clones, around 84% of them singletons; the top ten hold 3.5% to 5%. The sample taken for sequencing was PBMCs or T cells enriched from blood (not recorded which). These receptors were collected from a man younger than 45 with acute COVID-19.

This clone ranks as medium-sized. V usage is TRBV27 and J usage is TRBJ1-5, with D possibly matching TRBD1 (5 bases). Trimming left V 6 bases short and J 2 bases short, with 14 bases between. This CDR3 comprises 15 residues. CDR1 MNHEY and CDR2 SMNVEV come from the germline V gene (reference sequence). CDR3: CASRASGGGNQPQHF. The CDR3 region has the DNA TGTGCCAGCAGGGCTTCAGGAGGGGGCAATCAGCCCCAGCATTTT.

The rearrangement joins TRBV7-8 to TRBJ2-3; D possibly corresponds to TRBD2 (6 bases). The V end lost 7 bases, the J end lost 5 bases, and 7 bases lay between the germline ends. This CDR3 region has 11 residues. Per germline, CDR1 SGHVS and CDR2 FQNEAQ. In DNA form, the CDR3 reads TGTGCCAGCATGGGGGGAGATACGCAGTATTTT. Residues: CASMGGDTQYF.

Note on this clone: This specimen includes other DNA sequences encoding the same CDR3. The chain is built from TRBV12-3 or TRBV12-4 and TRBJ2-1; D not resolved. The V end was cut by 3 bases, the J end by 7 bases, with 7 bases between. The CDR3 consists of 12 residues. This chain's CDR3 is CASSFPRNEQFF. The CDR3 DNA reads TGTGCCAGCAGTTTTCCTCGGAATGAGCAGTTCTTC.

This chain connects TRBV5-1 to TRBJ1-3; 8 bases map to TRBD1. V was clipped by 0 bases and J by 6 bases; unmatched bases: 5. Germline CDR1 SGHRS, CDR2 YFSETQ. The CDR3 has 15 amino acids. Here the CDR3 DNA reads TGCGCCAGCAGCTTGGGGACAGGGATTATAAACACCATATATTTT. Translating gives CASSLGTGIINTIYF.

The chain recombines TRBV2 with TRBJ2-1; 9 nucleotides agree with TRBD2. Germline assignment: CDR1 SNHLY and CDR2 FYNNEI. CDR3 size: 15 residues. J was trimmed by 8 bases and V by 7 bases; bases with no gene match: 12. The CDR3 DNA sequence: TGTGCCAGCACCCCGAGGGCTAGCGGGACTGATGAGCAGTTCTTC. Its protein is CASTPRASGTDEQFF.

This clone was detected many times. The chain uses TRBV28 and TRBJ1-5; unclear D gene. V shed 6 bases and J shed 7 bases, with 16 bases lying between them. CDR1 MDHEN and CDR2 SYDVKM come from the germline V gene. The length of the CDR3 is 14 residues. This CDR3 reads CASSTSLTGQPQHF. The CDR3 DNA follows: TGTGCCAGCAGCACGTCCCTTACGGGACAGCCCCAGCATTTT.

The chain joins TRBV29-1 to TRBJ1-1; no reliable D call. V was pared by 4 bases and J by 6 bases, with 9 bases between. This CDR3 has 11 residues. Germline V gene data show CDR1 as SQVTM and CDR2 as ANQGSEA. CDR3 nucleotide sequence: TGCAGCGTTGGAACGGGTGCTGAAGCTTTCTTT. This encodes CSVGTGAEAFF.

The chain has TRBV5-1 and TRBJ2-2; 9 positions agree with TRBD1. Losses at the gene ends were 4 bases for V and 2 bases for J; bases not matched to a gene: 6. The CDR3 extends over 16 amino acids. Germline V gene sequence: CDR1 SGHRS, CDR2 YFSETQ. CDR3 protein: CASSGIQGANTGELFF. CDR3 nucleotides: TGCGCCAGCAGCGGGATACAGGGGGCCAACACCGGGGAGCTGTTTTTT.

The CDR3 is CASRGGTGRNEAFF. The CDR3 DNA is TGTGCCAGCAGGGGCGGGACAGGGAGAAATGAAGCTTTCTTT. The gene calls are TRBV6-5 and TRBJ1-1, with 9 bases identical to TRBD1. CDR3 length: 14 residues. Per the germline V gene, CDR1 is MNHEY and CDR2 is SVGAGI. V was pared by 6 bases and J by 7 bases, with 9 bases of the junction left unmatched.

The rearrangement links TRBV30 to TRBJ2-4; D perhaps matches TRBD2 (6 bases). Germline loops: CDR1 GTSNPN, CDR2 SVGIG (reference sequence). The V end lost 1 base, the J end lost 7 bases, and 8 bases lay between the germline ends. The CDR3 is 12 amino acids. CDR3 sequence reads: CAWSAGGNIQYF. CDR3 bases: TGTGCCTGGAGTGCTGGGGGGAACATTCAGTACTTC.

The chain joins TRBV5-1 to TRBJ2-3; 10 bases match TRBD2. CDR1 and CDR2 from the germline V gene are SGHRS and YFSETQ. The CDR3 has 15 amino acids. V lost 4 bases and J lost 1; bases outside the gene matches: 3. The CDR3 protein is CASSGGLAGTDTQYF. The CDR3 DNA follows: TGCGCCAGCAGCGGCGGACTAGCGGGCACAGATACGCAGTATTTT. Full variable domain (rest looked up from reference TRBV5-1 and TRBJ2-3): KAGVTQTPRYLIKTRGQQVTLSCSPISGHRSVSWYQQTPGQGLQFLFEYFSETQRNKGNFPGRFSGRQFSNSRSEMNVSTLELGDSALYLCASSGGLAGTDTQYFGPGTRLTVL.

The chain couples TRBV5-6 to TRBJ2-3; TRBD2 agrees at 12 bases. Germline V gives CDR1 SGHDT, CDR2 YYEEEE. V lost 4 bases and J lost 5; bases outside the gene matches: 14. CDR3 length: 18 residues. The CDR3 protein is CASSRRGLAGLRLDTQYF. The DNA for the CDR3 is TGTGCCAGCAGCCGGAGGGGACTAGCGGGTCTAAGGCTAGATACGCAGTATTTT.

V and J are TRBV30 and TRBJ1-3; no reliable D call. The CDR3 totals 15 residues. Per germline, CDR1 GTSNPN and CDR2 SVGIG (reference sequence). V was shortened by 5 bases and J by 0 bases, with 14 bases between the two germline ends. The chain's CDR3 is CAWESKFTSGNTIYF. The CDR3 DNA is TGTGCCTGGGAGAGTAAGTTTACCTCTGGAAACACCATATATTTT. The variable domain in full, with the rest retrieved from reference TRBV30 and TRBJ1-3, is SQTIHQWPATLVQPVGSPLSLECTVEGTSNPNLYWYRQAAGRGLQLLFYSVGIGQISSEVPQNLSASRPQDRQFILSSKKLLLSDSGFYLCAWESKFTSGNTIYFGEGSWLTVV.

The chain carries TRBV9 and TRBJ2-1; TRBD1 matches at 8 bases. The CDR3 has 16 residues. Germline V gene lookup returns CDR1 SGDLS and CDR2 YYNGEE. The ends lost 3 bases at V and 3 bases at J; junction bases unmatched: 8. The CDR3 spells CASSAGQGINYNEQFF. The CDR3 bases are TGTGCCAGCAGCGCAGGACAGGGTATCAACTACAATGAGCAGTTCTTC. The complete variable domain, with remaining parts taken from reference TRBV9 and TRBJ2-1, reads DSGVTQTPKHLITATGQRVTLRCSPRSGDLSVYWYQQSLDQGLQFLIQYYNGEERAKGNILERFSAQQFPDLHSELNLSSLELGDSALYFCASSAGQGINYNEQFFGPGTRLTVL.

The CDR3 spells CASSLSAGAQPQHF. In DNA, the CDR3 is TGCGCCAGCAGCTTGTCGGCGGGAGCTCAGCCCCAGCATTTT. V usage is TRBV5-1 and J usage is TRBJ1-5; D is uncertain. The germline CDR1 and CDR2 sequences are SGHRS and YFSETQ. The V gene lost 1 base and the J gene lost 6 bases, with 11 bases spanning the gap. The CDR3 runs 14 residues.

CDR3 protein: CASSGDRGYGYTF. The CDR3 DNA sequence: TGTGCCAGCAGTGGGGACAGGGGCTATGGCTACACCTTC. The chain links TRBV12-3 or TRBV12-4 to TRBJ1-2; 10 nucleotides match TRBD1. V lost 5 bases and J lost 4; bases outside the gene matches: 1. This CDR3 has 13 amino acids.

V usage is TRBV4-3 and J usage is TRBJ1-5, with no clear D. Per the germline V gene, CDR1 is LGHNA and CDR2 is YSLEER. The CDR3 is 17 amino acids. Trimming took 0 bases from V and 2 from J, leaving 14 bases between them. CDR3 nucleotide sequence: TGCGCCAGCAGCCAAGACCTCCCGGGGTGGGGCAATCAGCCCCAGCATTTT. Residues: CASSQDLPGWGNQPQHF.

The gene calls are TRBV11-2 and TRBJ2-5; tentatively, D is TRBD1 (7 bases). Trimming left V 5 bases short and J 1 base short, with 17 bases between. CDR1 and CDR2 (germline): SGHAT, FQNNGV. This CDR3 has 16 residues. This chain's CDR3 is CASSRGNRGGQETQYF. The DNA for the CDR3 is TGTGCCAGCAGCCGCGGAAACAGGGGAGGCCAAGAGACCCAGTACTTC.